This TCR beta chain was recorded in a study of blood T cell repertoires in COVID-19. Study information: The analysed material was cDNA or gDNA that came from T cells, B-cell-depleted T cells, or PBMCs.

Here immunoSEQ multiplex PCR was the method, and the copy in TCRdb shows in-frame clones only, minus some. The sample has about 270,000 clones, 80% to 90% seen once. Between the trimmed V and J ends, which lost 5 bases and 8 bases, there was a span of 19 bases. This CDR3 region has 15 residues. CDR1 and CDR2 (germline): SGHRS, YFSETQ. This clonotype originated in a woman aged 18-30 years who had recovered from COVID-19. The material sequenced was PBMCs or T cells enriched from blood (not recorded which). V usage is TRBV5-1 and J usage is TRBJ1-4, with a possible D match to TRBD1 (6 bases). The CDR3, as DNA: TGCGCCAGCAGTTTGTCCCCACAGGGACCCGAAAAACTGTTTTTT. The encoded protein is CASSLSPQGPEKLFF.